This is a list of T cell receptor beta chains from one sample in a study of blood T cell repertoires in COVID-19. Assay: immunoSEQ multiplex PCR; the TCRdb copy retains only in-frame clones and omits some. The sample lists almost 500,000 clones, roughly nine tenths occurring once. The sequenced sample was PBMCs or T cells enriched from blood (not recorded which). The receptors originated from a woman in her sixties who had recovered from COVID-19. The CDR3 runs from the conserved cysteine through the conserved F or W. The D gene is left open where the match is weak. Clone size is not always given. Where it is, it says once, few, many or a class for expanded clones.

d_gene	abundance	v_gene	j_gene	CDR3nt	CDR3aa
TRBD1	once	TRBV6-5	TRBJ2-2	TGTGCCAGCAGGCCGGGACAGGCCGGCACCGGGGAGCTGTTTTTT	CASRPGQAGTGELFF
TRBD1	few	TRBV6-7	TRBJ2-7	TGTGCCAGCATCACGACAGGGCGCTACGAGCAGTACTTC	CASITTGRYEQYF
-	-	TRBV6-5	TRBJ1-1	TGTGCCAGCAGTTACGGGACACCGAACACTGAAGCTTTCTTT	CASSYGTPNTEAFF
-	-	TRBV30	TRBJ1-1	TGTGCCTGGAGTGTACAAAGAGGGGGGAACACTGAAGCTTTCTTT	CAWSVQRGGNTEAFF
-	few	TRBV2	TRBJ2-7	TGTGCCAGCAGCCCCTCTGCTGGACTCCCAGCCTACGAGCAGTACTTC	CASSPSAGLPAYEQYF
TRBD1	-	TRBV7-2	TRBJ2-4	TGTGCCAGCAGCCCCAGACAGGGTTTGGGGAGACACATTCAGTACTTC	CASSPRQGLGRHIQYF
TRBD1	-	TRBV5-1	TRBJ1-6	TGCGCCAGCAGACAACAGGGGGCCTCCTATAATTCACCCCTCCACTTT	CASRQQGASYNSPLHF
-	-	TRBV7-8	TRBJ2-1	TGTGCCAGCAGCCAAGTTAGTTCCTACAATGAGCAGTTCTTC	CASSQVSSYNEQFF
-	-	TRBV9	TRBJ1-3	TGTGCCAGCAGCGTAGACCCACAGGGCTCTGGAAACACCATATATTTT	CASSVDPQGSGNTIYF
-	-	TRBV4-1	TRBJ1-1	TGCGCCAGCAGCCAACCTCGGAAGGGAGGCATGAACACTGAAGCTTTCTTT	CASSQPRKGGMNTEAFF
TRBD1	-	TRBV2	TRBJ2-5	TGTGCCAGCAACGGACAGGGGCTGAGGCAAGAGACCCAGTACTTC	CASNGQGLRQETQYF
TRBD1	-	TRBV10-1	TRBJ2-7	TGCGCCAGCAGTGAGACGGGACAGCTCTACGAGCAGTACTTC	CASSETGQLYEQYF
-	few	TRBV7-2	TRBJ1-1	TGTGCCAGCAGCTTATGGTCGGGCACTGAAGCTTTCTTT	CASSLWSGTEAFF
TRBD2	-	TRBV3-1/TRBV3-2	TRBJ2-7	TGTGCCAGCAGCCCGGGAGGATTCAGGACTAGGGGATCCTACGAGCAGTACTTC	CASSPGGFRTRGSYEQYF
TRBD1	-	TRBV2	TRBJ2-7	TGTGCCAGCACGACTCGGCGGGACAGGGCCTACGAGCAGTACTTC	CASTTRRDRAYEQYF
-	once	TRBV9	TRBJ1-6	TGTGCCAGCAGCGTAGTAGGCTCGGGTTCACCCCTCCACTTT	CASSVVGSGSPLHF